One sample yielded the 17 T cell receptor beta chains listed below, sequenced in a study of blood T cell repertoires in COVID-19. The protocol was immunoSEQ multiplex PCR, while the TCRdb copy is restricted to in-frame clones and leaves out a portion. The profile shows around 430,000 clones, about 83% of them singletons. Material for sequencing was PBMCs or T cells enriched from blood (not recorded which). These receptors were obtained from a woman aged 45-65 years who had recovered from COVID-19.

The genes are TRBV29-1 and TRBJ1-5, with 8 positions matching TRBD1. The CDR3 has 14 residues. The V gene's germline CDR1 is SQVTM and CDR2 ANQGSEA. J gave up 5 bases and V 5 bases, and 8 bases lay outside the gene matches. Here the CDR3 reads CSVQLPGGDQPQHF. The CDR3 nucleotides read TGCAGCGTTCAACTCCCAGGGGGCGATCAGCCCCAGCATTTT.

The chain recombines TRBV18 with TRBJ2-1; D might be TRBD1 (5 bases). This CDR3 comprises 13 residues. Trimming stripped 2 bases from V and 6 bases from J, with 8 bases between. Per germline, CDR1 KGHSH and CDR2 LQKENI. In DNA form, the CDR3 reads TGTGCCAGCTCACCAGACAGAGGCAATGAGCAGTTCTTC. Translation: CASSPDRGNEQFF. Looking up the rest from reference TRBV18 and TRBJ2-1 gives the full variable domain: NAGVMQNPRHLVRRRGQEARLRCSPMKGHSHVYWYRQLPEEGLKFMVYLQKENIIDESGMPKERFSAEFPKEGPSILRIQQVVRGDSAAYFCASSPDRGNEQFFGPGTRLTVL.

In this sample, this clone turned up a few times. V gene TRBV30 combines with J gene TRBJ1-5; no clear D gene. V dropped 3 bases and J dropped 4 bases, with 22 bases sitting between them. The V gene's germline CDR1 is GTSNPN and CDR2 SVGIG (reference sequence). CDR3 length: 17 amino acids. In nucleotides, the CDR3 is TGTGCCTGGAGGTCCCCCCTGGTGCGGGGATCAAATCAGCCCCAGCATTTT. It translates to CAWRSPLVRGSNQPQHF.

This clone was seen a handful of times. The chain uses TRBV9 and TRBJ2-5; 12 nucleotides match TRBD1. With V trimmed by 0 bases and J by 5 bases, 5 bases remained unmatched. Germline-derived CDR1 and CDR2 are SGDLS and YYNGEE. The CDR3 is 16 residues long. CDR3 in amino acids: CASSVGGTGGEETQYF. The CDR3 DNA reads as TGTGCCAGCAGCGTAGGAGGGACAGGGGGCGAGGAGACCCAGTACTTC.

This clone appeared a few times. The genes are TRBV5-1 and TRBJ2-3, with D tentatively TRBD2 (6 bases). Germline CDR1 and CDR2: SGHRS and YFSETQ. V shed 2 bases and J shed 3 bases, with 19 bases lying between them. The CDR3 is 17 residues long. CDR3 nucleotide sequence: TGCGCCAGCAGCTTCACACCTGGCGGACTACTGACAGATACGCAGTATTTT. Translating gives CASSFTPGGLLTDTQYF.

V is TRBV28 and J is TRBJ2-3, with 10 positions matching TRBD2. Unmatched junction bases numbered 12, after V lost 4 bases and J lost 2 bases. CDR1 MDHEN and CDR2 SYDVKM come from the germline V gene. This CDR3 has 18 amino acids. CDR3: CASSSLPGAGGFTDTQYF. The CDR3 DNA follows: TGTGCCAGCAGTTCCCTGCCTGGAGCGGGGGGGTTCACAGATACGCAGTATTTT.

V usage is TRBV30 and J usage is TRBJ1-5; no definite D call. CDR3 length: 16 residues. V gave up 2 bases and J gave up 4 bases, with 18 bases separating them. CDR1 and CDR2 (germline): GTSNPN, SVGIG (reference sequence). CDR3 protein: CAWSLADQRGNQPQHF. In DNA form, the CDR3 reads TGTGCCTGGAGTTTGGCCGATCAACGGGGTAATCAGCCCCAGCATTTT.

V and J are TRBV6-5 and TRBJ1-2; TRBD1 agrees at 7 bases. Unmatched junction bases numbered 7, after V lost 2 bases and J lost 4 bases. Looked up from germline, CDR1 is MNHEY and CDR2 is SVGAGI. The CDR3 consists of 15 residues. CDR3 in amino acids: CASSYDKTGTYGYTF. CDR3 DNA: TGTGCCAGCAGTTACGACAAGACAGGGACCTATGGCTACACCTTC.

The CDR3 bases are TGTGCCAGCAGCTTGGAAGGAATGGGCTATGAGCAGTTCTTC. Amino acids: CASSLEGMGYEQFF. The chain combines TRBV5-8 with TRBJ2-1; D is undetermined. Germline-derived CDR1 and CDR2 are SGHTS and YDEGEE. The V end lost 0 bases, the J end lost 8 bases, and 12 bases lay between the germline ends. The length of the CDR3 is 14 residues.

The V and J genes are TRBV12-3 or TRBV12-4 and TRBJ1-2, with unresolved D. The germline V and J ends were trimmed by 6 bases and 8 bases, with 16 bases remaining between them. The CDR3 runs 13 residues. The CDR3: CASSTGVARGYTF. The CDR3 region has the DNA TGTGCCAGCAGCACCGGCGTAGCTAGGGGCTACACCTTC.

The chain employs TRBV9 and TRBJ2-5, with D possibly being TRBD2 (6 bases). The V gene's germline CDR1 is SGDLS and CDR2 YYNGEE. The CDR3 loop spans 15 amino acids. Trimming shortened V by 2 bases and J by 5 bases, and 16 bases separated the two germline ends. The CDR3 loop reads CASSVGGGGWETQYF. The CDR3 coding sequence is TGTGCCAGCAGCGTGGGAGGAGGCGGGTGGGAGACCCAGTACTTC.

A word on this clone: This same CDR3 is encoded by further DNA sequences in the sample. The chain joins TRBV15 to TRBJ1-5, with D tentatively TRBD1 (5 bases). Trimming cost V 0 bases and J 4 bases, with 10 bases left between them. The CDR3 loop spans 15 amino acids. CDR1 and CDR2 (germline): LNHNV, YYDKDF (reference sequence). DNA of the CDR3: TGTGCCACCAGCAGAGATGGTAGGGGAAATCAGCCCCAGCATTTT. Residues: CATSRDGRGNQPQHF.

The J gene is TRBJ2-2, the V gene TRBV28; 14 bases are shared with TRBD2. The CDR3 has 15 residues. CDR1 is MDHEN, CDR2 SYDVKM, per germline. The J segment lost 6 bases and the V segment lost 7 bases, leaving 4 bases of the junction unmatched. CDR3 DNA: TGTGCCAGCAAGACTAGCGGGGGGGCCGCCGGGGAGCTGTTTTTT. Its translation is CASKTSGGAAGELFF. Looking up the rest from reference TRBV28 and TRBJ2-2 gives the full variable domain: DVKVTQSSRYLVKRTGEKVFLECVQDMDHENMFWYRQDPGLGLRLIYFSYDVKMKEKGDIPEGYSVSREKKERFSLILESASTNQTSMYLCASKTSGGAAGELFFGEGSRLTVL.

The rearrangement joins TRBV5-1 to TRBJ2-1; 10 nucleotides agree with TRBD2. The J segment lost 3 bases and the V segment lost 4 bases, leaving 7 bases of the junction unmatched. The CDR3 spans 16 residues. Germline-derived CDR1 and CDR2 are SGHRS and YFSETQ. This CDR3 reads CASSALSGGNYNEQFF. CDR3 sequence (DNA): TGCGCCAGCAGCGCACTTAGCGGGGGGAACTACAATGAGCAGTTCTTC.

This rearrangement joins TRBV5-6 to TRBJ2-1, with 10 bases lining up with TRBD2. With V trimmed by 2 bases and J by 6 bases, 8 bases remained unmatched. CDR3 size: 16 residues. CDR1 and CDR2 from the germline V gene are SGHDT and YYEEEE. The CDR3 sequence: CASSFASGGLINEQFF. DNA of the CDR3: TGTGCCAGCAGCTTCGCTAGCGGGGGACTTATCAATGAGCAGTTCTTC.

The V call is TRBV15, the J call TRBJ1-6, with TRBD1 matching 8 bases. The germline gives CDR1 LNHNV, CDR2 YYDKDF (reference sequence). Losses at the gene ends were 3 bases for V and 8 bases for J; bases not matched to a gene: 3. There are 14 residues in the CDR3. Here the CDR3 reads CATSSTGGHSPLHF. The CDR3 DNA is TGTGCCACCAGCAGCACAGGGGGGCATTCACCCCTCCACTTT.

The chain combines TRBV9 with TRBJ1-5; tentative D call: TRBD1 (5 bases). The ends were cut back, 3 bases at V and 11 bases at J, with 15 bases in the middle. Germline V CDR1 and CDR2: SGDLS, YYNGEE. This CDR3 region has 13 residues. CDR3: CASSAGTDGSQHF. Here the CDR3 DNA reads TGTGCCAGCAGCGCCGGGACTGACGGGTCCCAGCATTTT. Together with reference TRBV9 and TRBJ1-5, the CDR3 gives the full variable domain: DSGVTQTPKHLITATGQRVTLRCSPRSGDLSVYWYQQSLDQGLQFLIQYYNGEERAKGNILERFSAQQFPDLHSELNLSSLELGDSALYFCASSAGTDGSQHFGDGTRLSIL.